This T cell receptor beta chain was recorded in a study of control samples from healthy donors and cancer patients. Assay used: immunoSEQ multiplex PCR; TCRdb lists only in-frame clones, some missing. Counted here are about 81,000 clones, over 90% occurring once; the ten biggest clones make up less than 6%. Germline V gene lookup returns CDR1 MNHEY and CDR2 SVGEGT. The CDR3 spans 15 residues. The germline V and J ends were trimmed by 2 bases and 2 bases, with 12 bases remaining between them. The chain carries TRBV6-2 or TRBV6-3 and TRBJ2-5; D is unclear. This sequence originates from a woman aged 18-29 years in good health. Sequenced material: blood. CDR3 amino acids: CASSYGNRLQETQYF. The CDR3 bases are TGTGCCAGCAGTTACGGAAACCGGCTACAAGAGACCCAGTACTTC.